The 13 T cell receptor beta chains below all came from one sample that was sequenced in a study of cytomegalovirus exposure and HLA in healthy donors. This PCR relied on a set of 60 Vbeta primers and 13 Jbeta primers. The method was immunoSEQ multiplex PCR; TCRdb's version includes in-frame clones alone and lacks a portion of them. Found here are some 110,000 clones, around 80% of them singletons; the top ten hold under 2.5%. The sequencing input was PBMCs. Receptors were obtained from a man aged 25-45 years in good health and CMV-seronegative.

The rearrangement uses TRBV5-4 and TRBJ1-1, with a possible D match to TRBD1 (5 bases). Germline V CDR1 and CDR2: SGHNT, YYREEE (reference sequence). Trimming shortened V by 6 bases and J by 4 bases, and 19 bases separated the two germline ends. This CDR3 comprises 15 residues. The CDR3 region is CASIVQAQGFTEAFF. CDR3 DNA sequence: TGTGCCAGCATCGTTCAGGCGCAGGGATTCACTGAAGCTTTCTTT.

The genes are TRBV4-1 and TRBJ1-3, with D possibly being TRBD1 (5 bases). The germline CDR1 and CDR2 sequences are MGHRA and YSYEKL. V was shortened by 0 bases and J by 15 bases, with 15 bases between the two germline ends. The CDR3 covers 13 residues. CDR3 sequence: CASSQDRGRRAYF. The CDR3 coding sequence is TGCGCCAGCAGCCAAGATAGGGGACGGAGGGCATATTTT.

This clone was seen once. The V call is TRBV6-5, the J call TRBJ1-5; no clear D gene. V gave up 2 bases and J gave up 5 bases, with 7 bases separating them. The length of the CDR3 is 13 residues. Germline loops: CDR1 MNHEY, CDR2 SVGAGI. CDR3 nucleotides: TGTGCCAGCAGTTACGCCACGGATCAGCCCCAGCATTTT. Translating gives CASSYATDQPQHF.

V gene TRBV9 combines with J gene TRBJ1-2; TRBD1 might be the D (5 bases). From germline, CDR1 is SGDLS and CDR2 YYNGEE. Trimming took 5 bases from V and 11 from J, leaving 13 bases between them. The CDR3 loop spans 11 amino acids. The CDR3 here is CASSDLGLYTF. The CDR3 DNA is TGTGCCAGCAGTGATCTGGGACTGTACACCTTC. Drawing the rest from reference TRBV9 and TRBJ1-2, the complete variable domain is DSGVTQTPKHLITATGQRVTLRCSPRSGDLSVYWYQQSLDQGLQFLIQYYNGEERAKGNILERFSAQQFPDLHSELNLSSLELGDSALYFCASSDLGLYTFGSGTRLTVV.

This CDR3 is CASSRGQGPQYF. DNA for the CDR3: TGTGCCAGCAGCCGCGGACAGGGTCCGCAGTACTTC. The J gene is TRBJ2-7, the V gene TRBV11-2; 8 bases are shared with TRBD1. Germline V CDR1 and CDR2: SGHAT, FQNNGV. The CDR3 runs 12 residues. J was trimmed by 9 bases and V by 5 bases; bases with no gene match: 6.

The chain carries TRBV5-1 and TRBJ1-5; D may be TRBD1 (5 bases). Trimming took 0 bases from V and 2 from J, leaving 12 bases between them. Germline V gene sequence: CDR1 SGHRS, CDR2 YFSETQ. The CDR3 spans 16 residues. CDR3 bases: TGCGCCAGCAGCTTGGAGGCCGGGGGAGGCAATCAGCCCCAGCATTTT. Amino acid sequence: CASSLEAGGGNQPQHF.

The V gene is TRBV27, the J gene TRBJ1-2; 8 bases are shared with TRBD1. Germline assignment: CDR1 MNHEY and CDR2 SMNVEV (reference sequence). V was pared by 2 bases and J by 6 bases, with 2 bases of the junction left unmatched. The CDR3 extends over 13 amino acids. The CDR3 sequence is CASSLTGGDGYTF. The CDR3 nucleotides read TGTGCCAGCAGTTTAACAGGGGGGGATGGCTACACCTTC.

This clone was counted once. The CDR3 here is CASSRPGQVFYEQYF. The CDR3 coding sequence is TGTGCCAGTAGTCGTCCGGGACAGGTATTCTACGAGCAGTACTTC. The chain joins TRBV19 to TRBJ2-7; 8 nucleotides agree with TRBD1. Trimming at V came to 5 bases and at J to 3 bases, leaving 9 bases not matched to a gene. There are 15 residues in the CDR3. Germline V CDR1 and CDR2: LNHDA, SQIVND (reference sequence).

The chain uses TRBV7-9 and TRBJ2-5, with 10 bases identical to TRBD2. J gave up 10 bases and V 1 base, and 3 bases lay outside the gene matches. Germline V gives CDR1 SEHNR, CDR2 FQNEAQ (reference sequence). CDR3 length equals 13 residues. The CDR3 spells CASSLGTSGDQYF. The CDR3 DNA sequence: TGTGCCAGCAGCTTAGGGACTAGCGGTGACCAGTACTTC.

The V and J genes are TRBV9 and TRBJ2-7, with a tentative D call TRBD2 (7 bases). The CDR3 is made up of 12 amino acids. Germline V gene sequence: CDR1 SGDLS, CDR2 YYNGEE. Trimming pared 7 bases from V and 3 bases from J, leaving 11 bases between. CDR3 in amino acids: CASGGGLYEQYF. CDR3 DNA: TGTGCCAGCGGGGGGGGCCTCTACGAGCAGTACTTC.

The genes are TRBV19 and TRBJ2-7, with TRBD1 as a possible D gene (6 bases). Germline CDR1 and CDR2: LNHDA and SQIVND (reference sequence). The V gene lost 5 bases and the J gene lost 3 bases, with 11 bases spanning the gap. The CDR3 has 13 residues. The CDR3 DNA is TGTGCCAGTAGTGCACGGGACAACTACGAGCAGTACTTC. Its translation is CASSARDNYEQYF.

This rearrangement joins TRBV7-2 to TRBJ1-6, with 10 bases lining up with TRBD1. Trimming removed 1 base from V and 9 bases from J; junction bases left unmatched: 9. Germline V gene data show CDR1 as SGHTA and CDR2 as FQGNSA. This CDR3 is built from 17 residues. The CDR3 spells CASSLVPPGQGFSPLHF. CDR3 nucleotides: TGTGCCAGCAGCTTAGTCCCCCCGGGACAGGGGTTTTCACCCCTCCACTTT. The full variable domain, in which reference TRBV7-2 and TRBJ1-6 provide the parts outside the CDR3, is GAGVSQSPSNKVTEKGKDVELRCDPISGHTALYWYRQSLGQGLEFLIYFQGNSAPDKSGLPSDRFSAERTGGSVSTLTIQRTQQEDSAVYLCASSLVPPGQGFSPLHFGNGTRLTVT.

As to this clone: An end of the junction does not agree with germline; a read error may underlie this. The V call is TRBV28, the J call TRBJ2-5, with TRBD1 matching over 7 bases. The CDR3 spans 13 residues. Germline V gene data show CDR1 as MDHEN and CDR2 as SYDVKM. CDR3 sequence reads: CVSRGQDQETQYF. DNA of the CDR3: TGTGTCAGCAGAGGACAGGACCAAGAGACCCAGTACTTC.